This is a list of T cell receptor beta chains from one sample in a study of T cell repertoires in cytomegalovirus infection. TCRdb recomputed calls from the reads with MiXCR, one row per CDR3 protein. The sample has 510,000 or so distinct CDR3 sequences; more than 25% are singletons. Sequencing used PBMCs. These TCRs come from a human donor in good health (CMV status not recorded). Some clones in this sample may be carry-over from other donors' samples. Each CDR3 is given with its conserved first and last residue. A D gene is named only where the DNA matches it firmly. A clone size is listed for some rows: how often the clone was seen (once, few, many), or a class if it is expanded.

D	V	J	size	CDR3	DNA
-	TRBV11-2	TRBJ2-1	-	CASTQPRGIKQFF	TGTGCCAGCACCCAACCCAGAGGAATAAAACAGTTCTTC
-	TRBV20-1	TRBJ1-4	few	CSARAAFNEKLFF	TGCAGTGCTAGGGCAGCCTTTAATGAAAAACTGTTTTTT
-	TRBV2	TRBJ2-2	-	CASRQGSWSTGELFF	TGTGCCAGCCGACAAGGCTCCTGGTCCACCGGGGAGCTGTTTTTT
-	TRBV7-2	TRBJ1-2	many	CASSDDRFADVNYGYTF	TGTGCCAGCAGCGACGACAGGTTCGCAGACGTTAACTATGGCTACACCTTC
TRBD2	TRBV28	TRBJ2-7	few	CASSFHPGGGYEQYF	TGTGCCAGCAGTTTCCATCCGGGGGGTGGTTACGAGCAGTACTTC
TRBD1	TRBV7-9	TRBJ1-2	-	CASSVNQGQHVNYGYTF	TGTGCCAGCAGCGTCAATCAGGGACAGCACGTAAACTATGGCTACACCTTC
-	TRBV12-3/TRBV12-4	TRBJ1-3	few	CASSLLTAGNTIYF	TGTGCCAGCAGTTTACTGACAGCAGGAAACACCATATATTTT
-	TRBV20-1	TRBJ2-3	-	CSARDSKGGGSTDTQYF	TGCAGTGCTAGAGATAGTAAAGGGGGAGGCAGCACAGATACGCAGTATTTT
-	TRBV7-4	TRBJ1-1	-	CASSFRVSTEAFF	TGTGCCAGCAGCTTTAGGGTATCGACTGAAGCTTTCTTT
-	TRBV7-2	TRBJ1-1	many	CASSLGSLGAPTEAFF	TGTGCCAGCAGCTTAGGTTCTCTGGGGGCGCCGACTGAAGCTTTCTTT
TRBD2	TRBV19	TRBJ2-7	-	CASSTSGTRLYEQYF	TGTGCCAGTAGTACTTCCGGGACTAGGCTCTACGAGCAGTACTTC
TRBD2	TRBV7-9	TRBJ2-1	-	CASSLGFQSGAVDGSYNEQFF	TGTGCCAGCAGCTTAGGATTCCAAAGCGGGGCAGTTGACGGGTCCTACAATGAGCAGTTCTTC
-	TRBV11-3	TRBJ2-5	-	CASTLDSTRETQYF	TGTGCCAGCACCCTAGACTCAACACGGGAGACCCAGTACTTC
-	TRBV28	TRBJ2-3	few	CASSLIGTDYSTDTQYF	TGTGCCAGCAGTTTAATCGGAACAGACTATAGCACAGATACGCAGTATTTT
TRBD2	TRBV10-3	TRBJ2-3	-	CAISDLREADTQYF	TGTGCCATCAGTGATCTACGGGAGGCAGATACGCAGTATTTT
-	TRBV7-2	TRBJ2-5	many	CASSLRDQRGETQYF	TGTGCCAGCAGCCTCCGGGACCAACGAGGGGAGACCCAGTACTTC
-	TRBV6-2/TRBV6-3	TRBJ2-3	many	CASSSSGWGADTQYF	TGTGCCAGCAGTTCGTCGGGCTGGGGAGCGGATACGCAGTATTTT
TRBD2	TRBV7-2	TRBJ2-7	-	CASSGGRAEQYF	TGTGCCAGCTCGGGAGGGAGAGCCGAGCAGTACTTC
-	TRBV7-2	TRBJ1-1	few	CASRPDSNTEAFF	TGTGCCAGCAGACCTGACAGTAACACTGAAGCTTTCTTT
TRBD2	TRBV6-2/TRBV6-3	TRBJ2-3	few	CASSRVTSGTDTQYF	TGTGCCAGCAGCCGAGTGACTAGCGGCACAGATACGCAGTATTTT
-	TRBV10-3	TRBJ2-1	-	CAISESATRNNEQFF	TGTGCCATCAGTGAGTCGGCGACACGAAACAATGAGCAGTTCTTC
-	TRBV11-2	TRBJ2-1	few	CASSRIEREQFF	TGTGCCAGCAGCAGGATTGAGCGGGAGCAGTTCTTC
-	TRBV7-9	TRBJ2-1	-	CASSLAGLTYNEQFF	TGTGCCAGCAGCTTAGCTGGTCTAACCTACAATGAGCAGTTCTTC
TRBD1	TRBV5-8	TRBJ1-2	-	CASRSGTGYGYTF	TGTGCCAGCAGGTCCGGGACAGGGTATGGCTACACCTTC
-	TRBV6-2/TRBV6-3	TRBJ2-2	many	CASSPPVTGELFF	TGTGCCAGCAGTCCCCCGGTCACCGGGGAGCTGTTTTTT
TRBD1	TRBV25-1	TRBJ1-2	few	CASSEGTARNYGYTF	TGTGCCAGCAGTGAAGGGACAGCCAGAAACTATGGCTACACCTTC
-	TRBV12-3/TRBV12-4	TRBJ1-1	-	CASSVSERPMNTEAFF	TGTGCCAGCAGTGTCTCGGAGCGCCCAATGAACACTGAAGCTTTCTTT
TRBD1	TRBV12-3/TRBV12-4	TRBJ1-1	-	CASSLEVGQGYTEAFF	TGTGCCAGCAGTTTAGAGGTGGGACAGGGGTACACTGAAGCTTTCTTT
TRBD1	TRBV10-3	TRBJ1-2	-	CAIGTPGTGIYGYTF	TGTGCCATCGGGACCCCCGGGACAGGGATCTATGGCTACACCTTC
TRBD2	TRBV7-9	TRBJ2-5	-	CASSLRGGGIIAETQYF	TGTGCCAGCAGCCTCCGGGGGGGCGGAATTATAGCGGAGACCCAGTACTTC
-	TRBV7-6	TRBJ1-1	few	CASSSRPGEAFF	TGTGCCAGCAGCTCACGCCCGGGGGAAGCTTTCTTT
-	TRBV7-9	TRBJ2-4	-	CASSLVREPVAQYF	TGTGCCAGCAGCTTAGTACGGGAACCCGTGGCTCAGTACTTC
TRBD2	TRBV7-8	TRBJ2-1	few	CASSLGSGSLNEQFF	TGTGCCAGCAGCCTTGGTAGCGGGAGTCTCAATGAGCAGTTCTTC
-	TRBV7-6	TRBJ1-3	many	CASSSADGGNTIYF	TGTGCCAGCAGCTCGGCGGACGGAGGAAACACCATATATTTT
-	TRBV28	TRBJ2-7	-	CASGTYMHEQYF	TGTGCCAGCGGGACTTATATGCACGAGCAGTACTTC
-	TRBV4-1	TRBJ2-2	once	CASSQQADRTGELFF	TGCGCCAGCAGCCAACAGGCCGATCGCACCGGGGAGCTGTTTTTT
-	TRBV11-2	TRBJ1-2	few	CASRGTNGYTF	TGTGCCAGCAGAGGAACAAATGGCTACACCTTC
TRBD2	TRBV4-3	TRBJ2-7	few	CASSQTLAGTYEQYF	TGCGCCAGCAGCCAAACACTAGCGGGGACCTACGAGCAGTACTTC
TRBD1	TRBV6-6	TRBJ1-5	-	CASSYTTSGQGASQPQHF	TGTGCCAGCAGTTACACCACGTCGGGACAGGGTGCGTCACAGCCCCAGCATTTT
TRBD2	TRBV6-5	TRBJ2-3	-	CASQVAGGTDTQYF	TGTGCCAGTCAAGTAGCGGGAGGCACAGATACGCAGTATTTT
-	TRBV12-3/TRBV12-4	TRBJ2-5	-	CASSLEMQETQYF	TGTGCCAGCAGTTTGGAGATGCAAGAGACCCAGTACTTC
TRBD2	TRBV5-1	TRBJ2-3	-	CASSLTGTSPSTDTQYF	TGCGCCAGCAGCTTGACCGGGACTAGTCCAAGCACAGATACGCAGTATTTT
-	TRBV19	TRBJ1-1	-	CASSVAGRNTEAFF	TGTGCCAGTAGTGTGGCAGGGAGGAACACTGAAGCTTTCTTT
TRBD1	TRBV7-8	TRBJ1-6	few	CASSSGQIDSPLHF	TGTGCCAGCAGCTCGGGACAGATAGATTCACCCCTCCACTTT
-	TRBV5-1	TRBJ2-2	-	CASSKGTGELFF	TGCGCCAGCAGTAAGGGCACCGGGGAGCTGTTTTTT
TRBD1	TRBV12-3/TRBV12-4	TRBJ2-5	-	CASSSGTGALETQYF	TGTGCCAGCAGTTCCGGGACAGGGGCATTAGAGACCCAGTACTTC
-	TRBV2	TRBJ1-1	-	CASSDGLRYTEAFF	TGTGCCAGCAGTGACGGCTTGCGATACACTGAAGCTTTCTTT
-	TRBV7-9	TRBJ2-1	few	CASSFNGPYNEQFF	TGTGCCAGCAGCTTCAACGGTCCCTACAATGAGCAGTTCTTC